This TCR beta chain emerged from a study of blood T cell repertoires in COVID-19. Study summary: Whether acute or convalescent, the COVID-19 samples came from the United States, Italy and Spain. PBMCs, B-cell-depleted T cells, or T cells provided the cDNA or gDNA that made up the material.

The CDR3 has 14 amino acids. The V gene lost 0 bases and the J gene lost 10 bases, with 13 bases spanning the gap. Germline values: CDR1 MNHEY, CDR2 SVGAGI. As originally analysed: Amplification of reference gene primers was used by the study to estimate nucleated cell counts. The data were produced by immunoSEQ multiplex PCR, yet TCRdb's version contains in-frame clones alone and is incomplete. V, J and clone size were drawn from that table, and D and trimming were deduced from the DNA. The table records a few hundred thousand clones, 83% of them present only once. What was sequenced was peripheral blood. The TCR comes from a woman aged 45-65 years with acute or convalescent COVID-19. The chain combines TRBV6-5 with TRBJ2-1, with D possibly matching TRBD2 (6 bases). The CDR3 loop reads CASSYSSGLLEQFF. The CDR3 DNA is TGTGCCAGCAGTTACTCGAGCGGGCTCTTGGAGCAGTTCTTC.